The 18 T cell receptor beta chains reported below all come from one sample, sequenced in a study of blood T cell repertoires in COVID-19. Clones were read by immunoSEQ multiplex PCR, and TCRdb kept only the in-frame ones, dropping some. The repertoire includes around 120,000 clones, around 91% of them detected once, and approximately 3.9% sits in the top ten. The sample was peripheral blood. These receptors were collected from a woman aged 60-75 years with COVID-19, enrolled during active disease.

The chain joins TRBV7-8 to TRBJ2-4; 13 bases align to TRBD2. V gave up 5 bases and J gave up 7 bases; unmatched junction bases: 11. Germline CDR1 and CDR2: SGHVS and FQNEAQ. CDR3 length: 17 residues. The CDR3 loop is CASSRGTSGARDNIQYF. The CDR3 DNA is TGTGCCAGCAGCCGAGGGACTAGCGGGGCTCGTGACAACATTCAGTACTTC.

The chain employs TRBV19 and TRBJ1-5, with unresolved D. The CDR3 contains 15 residues. In germline, CDR1 is LNHDA, CDR2 SQIVND (reference sequence). V shed 5 bases and J shed 0 bases, with 11 bases lying between them. The CDR3 region is CASSAQAFSNQPQHF. CDR3 nucleotide sequence: TGTGCCAGTAGTGCGCAGGCCTTTAGCAATCAGCCCCAGCATTTT.

The chain joins TRBV7-9 to TRBJ2-7, with 7 nucleotides matching TRBD1. The CDR3 has 13 amino acids. From germline, CDR1 is SEHNR and CDR2 FQNEAQ (reference sequence). The J segment lost 0 bases and the V segment lost 5 bases, leaving 1 base of the junction unmatched. CDR3 loop: CASSGQDSYEQYF. The CDR3 coding sequence is TGTGCCAGCAGCGGACAGGACTCCTACGAGCAGTACTTC.

The gene calls are TRBV12-3 or TRBV12-4 and TRBJ1-1; 7 positions agree with TRBD1. V shed 6 bases, J shed 4 bases, and the junction held 5 bases outside the gene matches. CDR3 size: 13 residues. CDR3 nucleotides: TGTGCCAGCAGGACCGGGACAGTCACTGAAGCTTTCTTT. It specifies CASRTGTVTEAFF.

This clone was seen only a few times. V gene TRBV5-8 combines with J gene TRBJ2-7, with D perhaps matching TRBD2 (7 bases). The CDR3 sequence is 11 residues long. Germline CDR1 and CDR2: SGHTS and YDEGEE. The V and J ends lost 4 bases and 6 bases respectively, with 8 bases between them. In DNA form, the CDR3 reads TGTGCCAGCAGCAGGGGGGGCGAGCAGTACTTC. Translation: CASSRGGEQYF.

The rearrangement joins TRBV19 to TRBJ1-3; D is unresolved. This CDR3 region has 16 residues. From germline, CDR1 is LNHDA and CDR2 SQIVND (reference sequence). Trimming took off 2 bases at V and 0 bases at J, with 11 bases between the two ends. The CDR3 coding sequence is TGTGCCAGTAGTATATCACGGGAGAGCTCTGGAAACACCATATATTTT. Translated, it gives CASSISRESSGNTIYF.

The chain is built from TRBV20-1 and TRBJ1-2; a possible D gene is TRBD1 (6 bases). Germline loops: CDR1 DFQATT, CDR2 SNEGSKA (reference sequence). V was cut by 5 bases and J by 4 bases, with 8 bases left in between. This CDR3 is built from 11 residues. Here the CDR3 reads CSALDSYGYTF. The CDR3 DNA follows: TGCAGTGCTCTGGACAGCTATGGCTACACCTTC.

This chain connects TRBV9 to TRBJ1-6; TRBD1 aligns across 7 bases. Germline values: CDR1 SGDLS, CDR2 YYNGEE. The CDR3 contains 16 residues. V gave up 0 bases and J gave up 6 bases; unmatched junction bases: 6. CDR3 sequence: CASSVAQTGSNSPLHF. The CDR3 coding sequence is TGTGCCAGCAGCGTAGCCCAGACAGGGAGTAATTCACCCCTCCACTTT.

This sequence joins TRBV3-1 (or the pseudogene TRBV3-2) and TRBJ1-6; 9 bases align to TRBD1. Unmatched junction bases numbered 8, after V lost 0 bases and J lost 11 bases. The germline CDR1 and CDR2 sequences are LGHDT and YNNKEL (reference sequence). This CDR3 comprises 16 residues. This CDR3 reads CASSQEGQGTLPPLHF. Written as DNA, the CDR3 is TGTGCCAGCAGCCAAGAGGGACAGGGAACCCTGCCACCCCTCCACTTT.

The V and J genes are TRBV4-2 and TRBJ2-7; 13 nucleotides line up with TRBD2. The germline gives CDR1 LGHNA, CDR2 YNFKEQ. The CDR3 is 16 residues long. The junction had 6 bases not matched to a gene; V was cut back by 2 bases and J by 5 bases. CDR3 in amino acids: CASSQTHGLAGDEQYF. CDR3 DNA sequence: TGTGCCAGCAGCCAAACGCATGGACTAGCGGGGGACGAGCAGTACTTC.

The gene calls are TRBV6-6 and TRBJ2-3; no firm D call. The germline V gene has CDR1 MNHNY and CDR2 SVGAGI (reference sequence). V lost 2 bases and J 3 bases, leaving 12 bases between the germline ends. CDR3 size: 15 residues. The CDR3 nucleotides read TGTGCCAGCAGTTACCAAGTTGGGCGTACAGATACGCAGTATTTT. Protein sequence: CASSYQVGRTDTQYF.

The J gene is TRBJ2-1, the V gene TRBV7-9; D is possibly TRBD1 (6 bases). Between the trimmed V and J ends, which lost 5 bases and 4 bases, there was a span of 18 bases. This CDR3 has 16 amino acids. Germline lookup yields CDR1 SEHNR and CDR2 FQNEAQ (reference sequence). The CDR3 DNA sequence: TGTGCCAGCAGCACTCCGGGACACCCTTTGTACAATGAGCAGTTCTTC. Residues: CASSTPGHPLYNEQFF. The full variable domain, with the rest looked up from reference TRBV7-9 and TRBJ2-1, is DTGVSQNPRHKITKRGQNVTFRCDPISEHNRLYWYRQTLGQGPEFLTYFQNEAQLEKSRLLSDRFSAERPKGSFSTLEIQRTEQGDSAMYLCASSTPGHPLYNEQFFGPGTRLTVL.

This chain connects TRBV24-1 to TRBJ2-3; 7 bases are a match to TRBD2. V shed 2 bases, J shed 0 bases, and the junction held 4 bases outside the gene matches. From germline, CDR1 is KGHDR and CDR2 SFDVKD. CDR3 length equals 16 residues. The CDR3: CATSDSGGWSTDTQYF. For the CDR3, the DNA is TGTGCCACCAGTGATTCGGGGGGTTGGAGCACAGATACGCAGTATTTT.

Comments on this clone: Other nucleotide sequences in the sample specify the same CDR3. This rearrangement joins TRBV5-4 to TRBJ1-3, with unresolved D. V lost 0 bases and J 1 base, leaving 5 bases between the germline ends. The V gene's germline CDR1 is SGHNT and CDR2 YYREEE (reference sequence). This CDR3 contains 14 residues. The CDR3 here is CASSLAGSGNTIYF. The CDR3 DNA reads as TGTGCCAGCAGCTTGGCGGGTTCTGGAAACACCATATATTTT.

The chain joins TRBV19 to TRBJ1-1, with 8 bases aligning to TRBD1. This CDR3 contains 17 residues. The germline V gene has CDR1 LNHDA and CDR2 SQIVND (reference sequence). Unmatched junction bases numbered 12, after V lost 6 bases and J lost 0 bases. This CDR3 reads CASRGPNRGGVNTEAFF. Here the CDR3 DNA reads TGTGCCAGTAGGGGACCTAACAGGGGGGGAGTGAACACTGAAGCTTTCTTT.

The chain recombines TRBV7-2 with TRBJ2-7; TRBD1 is a possible D gene (5 bases). Trimming left V 4 bases short and J 2 bases short, with 9 bases between. Looked up from germline, CDR1 is SGHTA and CDR2 is FQGNSA. The CDR3 contains 13 residues. DNA of the CDR3: TGTGCCAGCAGCTCCCGACAGCCCTACGAGCAGTACTTC. Protein: CASSSRQPYEQYF.

J is TRBJ2-3 and V is TRBV7-2; D remains ambiguous. V lost 1 base, J lost 7 bases, and 9 bases lay in between. The CDR3 contains 13 residues. Germline CDR1 reads SGHTA; CDR2 reads FQGNSA. The CDR3 loop is CASSLVGLNTQYF. The CDR3 DNA is TGTGCCAGCAGCTTAGTTGGCCTCAATACGCAGTATTTT.

V gene TRBV2 combines with J gene TRBJ1-5; 8 bases match TRBD1. Per the germline V gene, CDR1 is SNHLY and CDR2 is FYNNEI. CDR3 length: 13 amino acids. J lost 6 bases, V lost 6 bases, and 4 bases had no gene match. The CDR3 DNA is TGTGCCAGCAGCGTGACAGGGGTTCAGCCCCAGCATTTT. This encodes CASSVTGVQPQHF.